This is a list of T cell receptor beta chains from one sample in a study of control samples from healthy donors and cancer patients. Some clones are missing from TCRdb's copy, which holds only in-frame ones; the method was immunoSEQ multiplex PCR. This sample has 75,000 to 100,000 clones; about nine tenths occur once, and the top ten carry less than 7%. Material: blood. Every receptor here comes from a man in his fifties or sixties in good health. Both conserved end residues are part of each CDR3. Each record gives: V gene, J gene, CDR3 protein.

>TRBV5-1|TRBJ2-3
CASSMRETSTDTQYF
>TRBV11-2|TRBJ1-5
CASSLERAGQPQHF
>TRBV24-1|TRBJ1-5
CATSDGGRRNQPQHF
>TRBV19|TRBJ1-2
CASMIKAGLDYGYTF
>TRBV21-1|TRBJ1-2
CASSYRGGRSANYGYTF
>TRBV3-1/TRBV3-2|TRBJ1-1
CASSQAIQYPEAFF
>TRBV7-2|TRBJ2-1
CASSSSQFLAYNEQFF
>TRBV9|TRBJ1-5
CASSVEDLRGSQPQHF
>TRBV11-2|TRBJ2-1
CASSFQGTVNEQFF
>TRBV18|TRBJ2-1
CASSPMAIEQFF
>TRBV19|TRBJ2-1
CASSINYNEQFF
>TRBV2|TRBJ2-3
CASRRTSGVTDTQYF
>TRBV5-1|TRBJ2-5
CASRSNSWGDETQYF
>TRBV10-2|TRBJ2-7
CASTEGGEQYF
>TRBV5-4|TRBJ2-7
CASSLETGGYEQYF
>TRBV5-1|TRBJ1-2
CASSLAGTGGYTF
>TRBV5-8|TRBJ1-2
CASSLGRALDGYTF
>TRBV2|TRBJ2-7
CASSEALRGAYEQYF
>TRBV11-2|TRBJ2-3
CASSLLGDTQYF
>TRBV5-1|TRBJ1-3
CASSLPGSSGNTIYF
>TRBV11-3|TRBJ1-3
CASSFATSGNTIYF
>TRBV7-7|TRBJ2-7
CASGDTYEQYF
>TRBV15|TRBJ2-7
CATSRGLAGTDSYEQYF
>TRBV4-2|TRBJ1-2
CASSQSYREGRGYTF
>TRBV5-1|TRBJ2-5
CASSPRGGKYQETQYF
>TRBV5-1|TRBJ1-4
CASSSEGTTNEKLFF
>TRBV3-1/TRBV3-2|TRBJ2-7
CASSQPKDNAYEQYF
>TRBV5-6|TRBJ2-2
CASSPIVYTGELFF
>TRBV5-4|TRBJ1-1
CASSGGQNTEAFF
>TRBV9|TRBJ2-2
CASSGTGSSTGELFF
>TRBV5-1|TRBJ2-2
CASTPGQNTGELFF
>TRBV19|TRBJ2-1
CASSMIGPGLARSNEQFF
>TRBV6-4|TRBJ2-2
CASSETFSGGVNTGELFF
>TRBV6-6|TRBJ2-1
CASSPARHNEQFF
>TRBV30|TRBJ1-2
CAWTPTEFDGYTF
>TRBV3-1/TRBV3-2|TRBJ2-1
CASSQQGNEQFF
>TRBV9|TRBJ1-1
CASSPSLATGVTEAFF
>TRBV30|TRBJ1-2
CAWSVRGTYYGYTF
>TRBV19|TRBJ1-2
CASSRTVTNYGYTF
>TRBV10-3|TRBJ2-3
CAISGSGQGVTDTQYF
>TRBV21-1|TRBJ2-3
CASSPRQKTDTQYF
>TRBV6-5|TRBJ1-1
CASGRRQGNTEAFF
>TRBV7-8|TRBJ2-5
CASSQAPTGRETQYF
>TRBV15|TRBJ2-7
CATSRVPGSSYEQYF
>TRBV27|TRBJ2-2
CASSFLGRNTGELFF
>TRBV18|TRBJ2-7
CASSPDRYEQYF
>TRBV21-1|TRBJ2-5
CASSKGILAKETQYF
>TRBV7-3|TRBJ2-6
CASSLDVSGANVLTF
>TRBV5-1|TRBJ2-7
CASKAGPTSYEQYF